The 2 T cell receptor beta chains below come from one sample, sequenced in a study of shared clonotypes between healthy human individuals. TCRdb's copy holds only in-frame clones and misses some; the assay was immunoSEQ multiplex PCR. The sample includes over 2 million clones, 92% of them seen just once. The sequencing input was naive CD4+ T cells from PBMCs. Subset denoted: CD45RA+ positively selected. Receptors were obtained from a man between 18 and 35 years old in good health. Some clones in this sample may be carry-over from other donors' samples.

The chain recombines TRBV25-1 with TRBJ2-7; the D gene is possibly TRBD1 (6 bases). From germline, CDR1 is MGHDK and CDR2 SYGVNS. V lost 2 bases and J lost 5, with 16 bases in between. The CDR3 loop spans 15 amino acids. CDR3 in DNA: TGTGCCAGCAGTGAACTCGGACAGCTTCTGCACGAGCAGTACTTC. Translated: CASSELGQLLHEQYF.

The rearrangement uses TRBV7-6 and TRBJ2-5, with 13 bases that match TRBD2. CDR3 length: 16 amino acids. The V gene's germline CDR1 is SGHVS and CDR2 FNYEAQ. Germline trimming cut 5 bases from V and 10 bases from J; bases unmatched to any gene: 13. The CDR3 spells CASSATSGRAPNDQYF. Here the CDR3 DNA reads TGTGCCAGCAGCGCCACTAGCGGGAGGGCCCCCAACGACCAGTACTTC.